This entry lists 6 T cell receptor beta chains sequenced from one sample in a study of cytomegalovirus exposure and HLA in healthy donors. The protocol was immunoSEQ multiplex PCR, while the TCRdb copy is restricted to in-frame clones and leaves out a portion. Among about 72,000 clones listed, approximately 94% were seen once. The sample comprised PBMCs. All receptors derive from a woman aged 18-35 years in good health and CMV-seropositive.

This chain links TRBV7-2 with TRBJ2-5, with D possibly TRBD2 on 5 matching bases. The V gene's germline CDR1 is SGHTA and CDR2 FQGNSA. V was cut by 2 bases and J by 7 bases, with 11 bases left in between. The CDR3 extends over 13 amino acids. The CDR3 reads CASSLTSGGTQYF. The CDR3 DNA is TGTGCCAGCAGCTTAACTAGTGGTGGGACCCAGTACTTC.

A word on this clone: At one boundary the junction diverges from the germline segment, which might be a read error. This CDR3 reads CASCEGLHQPQHF. CDR3 in DNA: TGTGCCAGCTGTGAGGGACTGCATCAGCCCCAGCATTTT. This chain links TRBV6-1 with TRBJ1-5; the D gene is possibly TRBD1 (5 bases). The CDR3 totals 13 residues. In germline, CDR1 is MNHNS, CDR2 SASEGT.

The chain couples TRBV30 to TRBJ1-5; 7 nucleotides line up with TRBD1. The CDR3 is made up of 13 amino acids. The trim removed 2 bases at V and 5 bases at J, leaving 3 bases unmatched. Germline lookup yields CDR1 GTSNPN and CDR2 SVGIG (reference sequence). CDR3 protein: CAWSLTGHQPQHF. The CDR3 bases are TGTGCCTGGAGTCTGACAGGGCATCAGCCCCAGCATTTT.

The rearrangement links TRBV19 to TRBJ2-5; 7 bases map to TRBD1. The V segment lost 4 bases and the J segment 5 bases; nucleotides outside the gene matches: 10. The CDR3 is 15 amino acids. CDR1 and CDR2 (germline): LNHDA, SQIVND (reference sequence). CDR3 in amino acids: CASSKDRSVGETQYF. The CDR3 region has the DNA TGTGCCAGTAGTAAGGACAGGTCTGTGGGGGAGACCCAGTACTTC.

The rearrangement uses TRBV19 and TRBJ2-2, with a possible D match to TRBD2 (5 bases). This CDR3 has 14 residues. V was pared by 5 bases and J by 4 bases, with 11 bases between. Germline loops: CDR1 LNHDA, CDR2 SQIVND (reference sequence). The CDR3 spells CASSWSGSTGELFF. DNA of the CDR3: TGTGCCAGTAGTTGGTCGGGATCCACCGGGGAGCTGTTTTTT.

The chain is built from TRBV5-1 and TRBJ2-3; 7 nucleotides align to TRBD2. The CDR3 covers 17 residues. The V gene's germline CDR1 is SGHRS and CDR2 YFSETQ. With 0 bases clipped from V and 3 bases from J, the junction kept 10 bases outside the gene matches. The DNA for the CDR3 is TGCGCCAGCAGCTTGGGGTCGGAGCGGGATAGGACAGATACGCAGTATTTT. Translated: CASSLGSERDRTDTQYF.